The 7 T cell receptor beta chains listed next were all sequenced from one sample in a study of PD-L1 blockade in urothelial cancer. Only in-frame clones appear in the TCRdb table, and some are missing; sequencing was by immunoSEQ multiplex PCR. Seen here are under 40,000 clones, 87% observed once, and the top ten hold 3.7%. The sample consisted of PBMCs, taken around atezolizumab (anti-PD-L1) treatment. The source is a man over 45 with urothelial cancer.

In DNA, the CDR3 is TGTGCCAGCAGCTCTTCGGACAGGGTAATAAGTGGCTACACCTTC. Encoded protein: CASSSSDRVISGYTF. The chain is built from TRBV6-5 and TRBJ1-2, with TRBD1 matching 8 bases. The CDR3 runs 15 residues. Looked up from germline, CDR1 is MNHEY and CDR2 is SVGAGI. V trimming: 6 bases; J trimming: 7 bases; junction bases outside the gene matches: 13.

The CDR3 coding sequence is TGTGCCAGCAGCTTGGGGACTAGTGACTACAATGAGCAGTTCTTC. Encoded protein: CASSLGTSDYNEQFF. The chain carries TRBV5-6 and TRBJ2-1; 7 bases match TRBD2. The length of the CDR3 is 15 residues. Germline-derived CDR1 and CDR2 are SGHDT and YYEEEE. The V gene end was trimmed by 0 bases and the J gene end by 3 bases; junction bases not matched to a gene: 3. Using reference TRBV5-6 and TRBJ2-1 for the parts outside the CDR3, the full variable domain is DAGVTQSPTHLIKTRGQQVTLRCSPKSGHDTVSWYQQALGQGPQFIFQYYEEEERQRGNFPDRFSGHQFPNYSSELNVNALLLGDSALYLCASSLGTSDYNEQFFGPGTRLTVL.

V and J are TRBV9 and TRBJ2-3, with TRBD2 matching 9 bases. CDR3 size: 14 residues. Germline V gives CDR1 SGDLS, CDR2 YYNGEE. V was pared by 6 bases and J by 4 bases, with 6 bases of the junction left unmatched. The CDR3, as DNA: TGTGCCAGCACTTCTAGCGGGACCGCAGATACGCAGTATTTT. The encoded protein is CASTSSGTADTQYF.

This clone was recorded only once. This chain links TRBV23-1 with TRBJ2-5; possible D gene TRBD1, 6 bases. TRBV23-1 is an open reading frame, and its role is uncertain. The CDR3 has 14 residues. V dropped 3 bases and J dropped 5 bases, with 13 bases sitting between them. The CDR3 DNA sequence: TGCGCCAGCAGTCAGGGCAGGGGAAGGGAGACCCAGTACTTC. Its protein is CASSQGRGRETQYF.

The V gene is TRBV18, the J gene TRBJ1-5, with 8 positions matching TRBD1. J lost 4 bases, V lost 5 bases, and 4 bases had no gene match. This CDR3 has 14 residues. Germline values: CDR1 KGHSH, CDR2 LQKENI. The CDR3 loop is CASSSTGANQPQHF. CDR3 coding DNA: TGTGCCAGCTCATCGACAGGGGCGAATCAGCCCCAGCATTTT.

The V call is TRBV5-6, the J call TRBJ1-5; D is perhaps TRBD1 (5 bases). Trimming took 4 bases from V and 5 from J, leaving 13 bases between them. This CDR3 comprises 14 residues. Germline-derived CDR1 and CDR2 are SGHDT and YYEEEE. CDR3: CASSHFGGDQPQHF. The CDR3 region has the DNA TGTGCCAGCAGCCATTTCGGGGGAGATCAGCCCCAGCATTTT. Drawing the rest from reference TRBV5-6 and TRBJ1-5, the complete variable domain is DAGVTQSPTHLIKTRGQQVTLRCSPKSGHDTVSWYQQALGQGPQFIFQYYEEEERQRGNFPDRFSGHQFPNYSSELNVNALLLGDSALYLCASSHFGGDQPQHFGDGTRLSIL.

The chain couples TRBV13 to TRBJ2-4; no clear D. The CDR3 totals 13 residues. In germline, CDR1 is PRHDT, CDR2 FYEKMQ (reference sequence). V lost 4 bases, J lost 6 bases, and 10 bases lay in between. CDR3 sequence (DNA): TGTGCCAGCAGCTATTCTACGGGAAACATTCAGTACTTC. It yields the protein CASSYSTGNIQYF.